Given below is one TCR beta chain in context. What it recognizes is unknown. Trimming took off 1 base at V and 5 bases at J, with 11 bases between the two ends. The CDR3 covers 14 residues. Germline V gives CDR1 MNHNS, CDR2 SASEGT. The data stem from a study of cytomegalovirus exposure and HLA in healthy donors. The study's findings and limits: Fewer N-insertions than the roughly 670-donor mean were reportedly shown by an Asian-associated ancestry cluster in a later analysis.

It was with 60 Vbeta and 13 Jbeta primers that the PCR ran. Generated by immunoSEQ multiplex PCR, the TCRdb table keeps only in-frame clones and is missing some. The table shows around 140,000 clones, with roughly 80% occurring only once. The TCR comes from a female donor in good health and CMV-seronegative. The sequenced sample consisted of PBMCs. This chain links TRBV6-1 with TRBJ2-5; TRBD1 is a possible D gene (5 bases). The CDR3 is CASSEVGYRETQYF. CDR3 nucleotides: TGTGCCAGCAGTGAAGTCGGGTACAGGGAGACCCAGTACTTC.